This TCR beta chain was recorded in a study of tumor and adjacent non-tumor tissue in lung cancer. This clonotype appeared many times. A modified ARM-PCR protocol with three rounds of nested PCR amplified TCRbeta. Via MiXCR, TCRdb re-called the multiplex PCR reads, giving one row per CDR3 protein. Of around 75,000 distinct CDR3 sequences in the sample, approximately 71% were seen once. Losses at the gene ends were 5 bases for V and 6 bases for J; bases not matched to a gene: 9. Germline CDR1 MNHEY, CDR2 SVGEGT. The CDR3 is 15 amino acids. No cell sorting was done before RNA was extracted from the tissue. The normal lung tissue was taken more than 3 cm from the tumor edge.

The genes are TRBV6-2 or TRBV6-3 and TRBJ2-3, with TRBD2 matching over 9 bases. This TCR came from a woman in her forties or fifties with non-small cell lung cancer. Source material: distant non-tumor lung tissue. CDR3 sequence (DNA): TGTGCCAGCAGTCACTATAGCGGGAGTAAGGATACGCAGTATTTT. This translates into CASSHYSGSKDTQYF.